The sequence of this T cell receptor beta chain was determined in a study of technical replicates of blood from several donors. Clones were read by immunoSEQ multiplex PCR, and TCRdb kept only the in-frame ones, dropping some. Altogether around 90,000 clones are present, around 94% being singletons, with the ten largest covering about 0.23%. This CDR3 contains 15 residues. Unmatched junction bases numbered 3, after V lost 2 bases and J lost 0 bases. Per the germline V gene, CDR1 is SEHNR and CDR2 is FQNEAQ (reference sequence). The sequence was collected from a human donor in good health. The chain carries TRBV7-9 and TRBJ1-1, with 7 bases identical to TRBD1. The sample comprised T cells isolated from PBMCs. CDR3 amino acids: CASSLKGGMNTEAFF. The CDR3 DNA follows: TGTGCCAGCAGCTTAAAAGGGGGCATGAACACTGAAGCTTTCTTT.